This T cell receptor (beta chain) comes out of a study of Tregs in tolerant kidney transplant recipients. Points from the study as a whole: For some patients, primers changed over time, blocking nucleotide-level comparison. Biological reproducibility was not directly addressed in this study.

The V gene's germline CDR1 is SEHNR and CDR2 FQNEAQ (reference sequence). The germline V and J ends were trimmed by 6 bases and 8 bases, with 10 bases remaining between them. This CDR3 comprises 11 residues. A note on this clone: Its antigen is not known.

The assay was immunoSEQ multiplex PCR, and TCRdb's table has in-frame clones only and misses some. The sample contains about 15,000 clones, roughly 78% of which appear only once. CD4+CD25+CD127- Tregs, CD4+CD25- non-Tregs, CD4 and CD8 cells were sorted. Regulatory T cells were sorted from thawed PBMCs rested overnight at 37°C with around 200 IU/ml IL-2. The specimen was Tregs from blood, collected before the transplant. This sequence originates from a human donor who received a combined kidney and bone marrow transplant. The rearrangement links TRBV7-9 to TRBJ1-2; TRBD1 might be the D (6 bases). The CDR3 here is CASSSGVGYTF. CDR3 nucleotides: TGTGCCAGCAGTTCAGGGGTCGGCTACACCTTC.